This T cell receptor (beta chain) came from a study of regulatory T cells in long-lasting Graves disease. There are many counts of this clonotype. Time point reported: newly diagnosed GD, antithyroid drugs for less than 3 months. PBMC RNA was the source of the TCR library. The peripheral blood volume drawn was around 9.6 milliliters, and it was collected into EDTA tubes. CDR3 regions were amplified by Arm-PCR using iRepertoire HTBI primers to build TCR beta libraries. TCRdb called the multiplex PCR reads again in MiXCR, with one record for every CDR3 protein. The data hold about 420,000 distinct CDR3 sequences, with roughly 17% observed a single time. The same specimen was also included in a second study, on T cells in Graves' hyperthyroidism and ophthalmopathy.

The receptor's source is a woman aged 18-29 years with Graves disease. Material: peripheral blood mononuclear cells (PBMCs), obtained at new diagnosis, from a patient treated with antithyroid drugs.

CDR3 DNA sequence: TGCAGTGCTAGAGATTCGGCGGGGAGTTGGTACGAGCAGTACTTC. This gives the protein CSARDSAGSWYEQYF. The rearrangement joins TRBV20-1 to TRBJ2-7, with D tentatively TRBD2 (6 bases). Germline CDR1 and CDR2: DFQATT and SNEGSKA (reference sequence). With 0 bases removed from V and 4 bases from J, the gap between germline ends came to 16 bases. CDR3 length equals 15 residues.